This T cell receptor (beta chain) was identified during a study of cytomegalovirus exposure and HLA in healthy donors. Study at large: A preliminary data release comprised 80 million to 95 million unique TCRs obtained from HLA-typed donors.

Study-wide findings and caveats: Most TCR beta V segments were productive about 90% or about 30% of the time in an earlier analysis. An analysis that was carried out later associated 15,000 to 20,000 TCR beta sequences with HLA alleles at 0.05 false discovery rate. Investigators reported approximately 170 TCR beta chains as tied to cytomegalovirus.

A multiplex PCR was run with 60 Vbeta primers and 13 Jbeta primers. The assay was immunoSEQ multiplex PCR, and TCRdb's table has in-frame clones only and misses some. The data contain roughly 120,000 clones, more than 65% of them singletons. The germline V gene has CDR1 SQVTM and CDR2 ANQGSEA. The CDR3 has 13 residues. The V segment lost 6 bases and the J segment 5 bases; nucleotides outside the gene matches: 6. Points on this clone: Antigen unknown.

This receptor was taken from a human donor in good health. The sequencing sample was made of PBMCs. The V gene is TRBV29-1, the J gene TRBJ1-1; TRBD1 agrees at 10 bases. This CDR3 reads CSVGQGVSTEAFF. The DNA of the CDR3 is TGCAGCGTCGGACAGGGGGTATCAACTGAAGCTTTCTTT.